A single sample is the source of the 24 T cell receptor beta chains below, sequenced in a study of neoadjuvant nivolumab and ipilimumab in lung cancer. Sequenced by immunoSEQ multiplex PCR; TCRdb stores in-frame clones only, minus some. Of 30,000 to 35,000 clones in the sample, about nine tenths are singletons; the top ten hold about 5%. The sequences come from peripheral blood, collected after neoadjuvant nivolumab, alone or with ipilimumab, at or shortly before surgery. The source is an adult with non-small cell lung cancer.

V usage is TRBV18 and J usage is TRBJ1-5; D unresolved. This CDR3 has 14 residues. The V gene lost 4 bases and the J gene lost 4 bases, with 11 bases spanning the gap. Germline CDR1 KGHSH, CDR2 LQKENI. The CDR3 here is CASSRGPGNQPQHF. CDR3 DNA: TGTGCCAGCTCACGGGGTCCCGGGAATCAGCCCCAGCATTTT.

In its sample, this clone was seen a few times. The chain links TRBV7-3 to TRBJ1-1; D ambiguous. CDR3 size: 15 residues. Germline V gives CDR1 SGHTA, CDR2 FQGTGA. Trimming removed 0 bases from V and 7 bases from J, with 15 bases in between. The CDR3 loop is CASSLTPKTAGEAFF. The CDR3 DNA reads TGTGCCAGCAGCTTAACACCAAAAACCGCCGGTGAAGCTTTCTTT.

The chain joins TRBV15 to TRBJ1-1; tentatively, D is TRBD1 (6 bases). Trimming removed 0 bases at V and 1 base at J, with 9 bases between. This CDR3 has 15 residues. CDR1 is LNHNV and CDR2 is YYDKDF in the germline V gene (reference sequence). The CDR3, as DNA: TGTGCCACCAGCAGAGACTCCAGGGGGAACACTGAAGCTTTCTTT. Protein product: CATSRDSRGNTEAFF.

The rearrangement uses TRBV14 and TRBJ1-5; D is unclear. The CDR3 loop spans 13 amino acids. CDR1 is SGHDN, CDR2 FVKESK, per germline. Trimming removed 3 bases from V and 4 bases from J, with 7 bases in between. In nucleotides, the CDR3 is TGTGCCAGCAGCCAGCACTCGAATCAGCCCCAGCATTTT. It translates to CASSQHSNQPQHF. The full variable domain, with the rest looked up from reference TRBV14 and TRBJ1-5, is EAGVTQFPSHSVIEKGQTVTLRCDPISGHDNLYWYRRVMGKEIKFLLHFVKESKQDESGMPNNRFLAERTGGTYSTLKVQPAELEDSGVYFCASSQHSNQPQHFGDGTRLSIL.

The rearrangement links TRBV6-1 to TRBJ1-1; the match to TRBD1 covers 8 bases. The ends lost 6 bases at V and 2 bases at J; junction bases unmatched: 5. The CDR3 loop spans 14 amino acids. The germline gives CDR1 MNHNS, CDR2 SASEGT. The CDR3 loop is CASRGGQGNTEAFF. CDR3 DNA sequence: TGTGCCAGCAGGGGCGGACAGGGAAACACTGAAGCTTTCTTT.

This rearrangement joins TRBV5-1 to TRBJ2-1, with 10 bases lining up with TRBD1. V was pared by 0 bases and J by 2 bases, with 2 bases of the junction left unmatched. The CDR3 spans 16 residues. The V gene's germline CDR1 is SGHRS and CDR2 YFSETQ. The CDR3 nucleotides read TGCGCCAGCAGCTTGGGACAGGGGGCTACCTACAATGAGCAGTTCTTC. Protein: CASSLGQGATYNEQFF. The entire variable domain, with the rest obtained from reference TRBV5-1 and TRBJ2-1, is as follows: KAGVTQTPRYLIKTRGQQVTLSCSPISGHRSVSWYQQTPGQGLQFLFEYFSETQRNKGNFPGRFSGRQFSNSRSEMNVSTLELGDSALYLCASSLGQGATYNEQFFGPGTRLTVL.

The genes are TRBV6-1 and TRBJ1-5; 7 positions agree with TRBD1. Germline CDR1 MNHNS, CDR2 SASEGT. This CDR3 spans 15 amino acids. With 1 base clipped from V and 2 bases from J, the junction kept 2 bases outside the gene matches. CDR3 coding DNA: TGTGCCAGCAGTGAAGAGGGGACAGGCAATCAGCCCCAGCATTTT. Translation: CASSEEGTGNQPQHF.

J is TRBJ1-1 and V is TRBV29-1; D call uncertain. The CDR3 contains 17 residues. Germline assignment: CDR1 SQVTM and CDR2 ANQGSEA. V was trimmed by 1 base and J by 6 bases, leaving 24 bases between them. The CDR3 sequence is CSVEGVGISVLRAEAFF. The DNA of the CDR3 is TGCAGCGTTGAAGGGGTTGGCATTTCTGTTTTAAGGGCTGAAGCTTTCTTT.

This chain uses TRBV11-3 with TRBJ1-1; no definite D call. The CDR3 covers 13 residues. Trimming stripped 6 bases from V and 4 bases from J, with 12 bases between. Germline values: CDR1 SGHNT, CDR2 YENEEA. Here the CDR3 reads CASSQFGSTEAFF. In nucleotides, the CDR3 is TGTGCCAGCAGTCAATTCGGCTCCACTGAAGCTTTCTTT.

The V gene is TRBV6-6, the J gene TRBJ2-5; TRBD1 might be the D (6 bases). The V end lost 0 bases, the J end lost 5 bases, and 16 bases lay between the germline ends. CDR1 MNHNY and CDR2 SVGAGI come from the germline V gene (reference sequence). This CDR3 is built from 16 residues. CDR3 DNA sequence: TGTGCCAGCAGTTACTCGAGTGGCAGGGGCGCGGAGACCCAGTACTTC. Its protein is CASSYSSGRGAETQYF.

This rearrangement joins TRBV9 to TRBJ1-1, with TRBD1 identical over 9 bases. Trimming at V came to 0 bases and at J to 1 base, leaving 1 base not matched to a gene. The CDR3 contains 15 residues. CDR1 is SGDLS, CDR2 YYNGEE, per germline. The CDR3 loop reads CASSVVGQGNTEAFF. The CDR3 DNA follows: TGTGCCAGCAGCGTAGTGGGACAGGGGAACACTGAAGCTTTCTTT.

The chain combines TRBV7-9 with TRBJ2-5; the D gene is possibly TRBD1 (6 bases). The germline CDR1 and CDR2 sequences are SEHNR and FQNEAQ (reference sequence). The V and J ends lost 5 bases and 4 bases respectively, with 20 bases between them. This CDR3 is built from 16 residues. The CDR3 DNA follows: TGTGCCAGCAGCGGAGCAGGGGATGTGCTGACAGAGACCCAGTACTTC. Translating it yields CASSGAGDVLTETQYF.

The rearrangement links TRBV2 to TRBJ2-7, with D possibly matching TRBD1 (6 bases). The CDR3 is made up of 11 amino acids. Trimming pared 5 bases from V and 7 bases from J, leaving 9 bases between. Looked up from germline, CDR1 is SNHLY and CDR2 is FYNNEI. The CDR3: CASSQDREQYF. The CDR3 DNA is TGTGCCAGCAGTCAAGACAGGGAGCAGTACTTC.

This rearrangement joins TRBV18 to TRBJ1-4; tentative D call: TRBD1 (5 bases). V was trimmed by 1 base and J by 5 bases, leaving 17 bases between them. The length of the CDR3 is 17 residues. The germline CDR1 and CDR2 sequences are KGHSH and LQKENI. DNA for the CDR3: TGTGCCAGCTCACCACTCTTCAGGGATGGGGACAATGAAAAACTGTTTTTT. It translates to CASSPLFRDGDNEKLFF.

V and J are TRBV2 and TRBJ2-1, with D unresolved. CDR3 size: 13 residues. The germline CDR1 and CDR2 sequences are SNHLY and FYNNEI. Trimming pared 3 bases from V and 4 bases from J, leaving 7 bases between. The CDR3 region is CASSDLTYNEQFF. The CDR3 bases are TGTGCCAGCAGTGATCTGACTTACAATGAGCAGTTCTTC.

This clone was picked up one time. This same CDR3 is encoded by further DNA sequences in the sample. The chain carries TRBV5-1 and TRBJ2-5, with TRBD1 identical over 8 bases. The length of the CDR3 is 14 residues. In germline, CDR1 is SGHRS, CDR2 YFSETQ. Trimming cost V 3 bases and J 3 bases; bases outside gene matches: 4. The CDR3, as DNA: TGCGCCAGCAGCTCCGGGACAGGTGAAGAGACCCAGTACTTC. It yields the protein CASSSGTGEETQYF.

CDR3 region: CASSIRRDSGTQYF. The CDR3 DNA follows: TGCGCCAGCAGCATCCGCCGGGACAGTGGTACGCAGTATTTT. The chain uses TRBV5-1 and TRBJ2-3, with TRBD1 matching over 7 bases. Germline V gene sequence: CDR1 SGHRS, CDR2 YFSETQ. The length of the CDR3 is 14 residues. J lost 8 bases, V lost 4 bases, and 10 bases had no gene match. The entire variable domain, with the rest obtained from reference TRBV5-1 and TRBJ2-3, is as follows: KAGVTQTPRYLIKTRGQQVTLSCSPISGHRSVSWYQQTPGQGLQFLFEYFSETQRNKGNFPGRFSGRQFSNSRSEMNVSTLELGDSALYLCASSIRRDSGTQYFGPGTRLTVL.

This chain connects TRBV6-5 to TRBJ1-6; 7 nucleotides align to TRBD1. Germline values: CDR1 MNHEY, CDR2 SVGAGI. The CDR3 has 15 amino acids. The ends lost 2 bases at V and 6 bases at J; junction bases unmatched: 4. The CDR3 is CASSYRGTANSPLHF. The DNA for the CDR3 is TGTGCCAGCAGTTACCGGGGGACAGCTAATTCACCCCTCCACTTT.

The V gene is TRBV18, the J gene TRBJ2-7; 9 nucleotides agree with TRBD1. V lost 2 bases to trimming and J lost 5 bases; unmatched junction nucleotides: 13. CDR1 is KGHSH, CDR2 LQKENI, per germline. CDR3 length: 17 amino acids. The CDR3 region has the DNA TGTGCCAGCTCACCAGTAAGATCCCGAGGACAGGGGAACGAGCAGTACTTC. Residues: CASSPVRSRGQGNEQYF.

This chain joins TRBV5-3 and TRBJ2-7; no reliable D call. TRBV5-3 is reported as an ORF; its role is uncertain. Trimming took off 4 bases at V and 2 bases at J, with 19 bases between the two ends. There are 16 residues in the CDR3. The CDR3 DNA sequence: TGTGCCAGAAGCGTGGCTAGGGCCCAGGTCCCCTACGAGCAGTACTTC. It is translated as CARSVARAQVPYEQYF.

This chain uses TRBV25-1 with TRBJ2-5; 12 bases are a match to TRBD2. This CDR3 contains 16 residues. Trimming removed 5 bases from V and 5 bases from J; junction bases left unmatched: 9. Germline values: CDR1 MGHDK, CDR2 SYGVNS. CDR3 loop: CASSTWTSGAGETQYF. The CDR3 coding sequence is TGTGCCAGCAGTACGTGGACTAGCGGGGCCGGGGAGACCCAGTACTTC.

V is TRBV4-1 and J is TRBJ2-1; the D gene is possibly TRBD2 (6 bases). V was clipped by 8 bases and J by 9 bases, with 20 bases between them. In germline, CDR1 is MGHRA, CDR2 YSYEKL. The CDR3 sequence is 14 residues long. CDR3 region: CASGPDYPTGEQFF. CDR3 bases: TGCGCCAGCGGACCGGACTACCCTACGGGTGAGCAGTTCTTC.

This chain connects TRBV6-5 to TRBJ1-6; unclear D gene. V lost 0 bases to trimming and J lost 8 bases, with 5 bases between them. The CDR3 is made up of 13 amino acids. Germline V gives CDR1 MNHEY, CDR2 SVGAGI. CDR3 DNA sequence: TGTGCCAGCAGTTACTCGATTGATTCACCCCTCCACTTT. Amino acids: CASSYSIDSPLHF.

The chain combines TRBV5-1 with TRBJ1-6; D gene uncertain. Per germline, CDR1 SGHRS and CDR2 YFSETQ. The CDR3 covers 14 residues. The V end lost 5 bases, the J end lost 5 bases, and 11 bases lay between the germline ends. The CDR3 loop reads CASSPARDNSPLHF. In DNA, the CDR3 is TGCGCCAGCAGTCCAGCTAGGGATAATTCACCCCTCCACTTT.